The 31 T cell receptor beta chains presented below share a single source sample, sequenced in a study of blood T cell repertoires in COVID-19. The table came from immunoSEQ multiplex PCR; TCRdb's copy has only in-frame clones and leaves some out. The profile shows approximately 260,000 clones, around 80% of them singletons. Sequenced: peripheral blood. The receptors stem from a woman between 40 and 55 years old with active or convalescent COVID-19.

This clone was counted once. CDR3 region: CASSLQLGRYGGYTF. The CDR3 DNA is TGTGCCAGCAGCTTACAGTTGGGGAGATATGGGGGCTACACCTTC. This chain joins TRBV7-9 and TRBJ1-2; D is uncertain. The CDR3 is 15 residues long. Trimming removed 2 bases at V and 8 bases at J, with 18 bases between. From germline, CDR1 is SEHNR and CDR2 FQNEAQ (reference sequence).

The V gene is TRBV6-5, the J gene TRBJ1-2, with D hard to call. V was trimmed by 0 bases and J by 6 bases, leaving 11 bases between them. This CDR3 is 14 amino acids long. Germline V lookup: CDR1 MNHEY, CDR2 SVGAGI. The CDR3 reads CASSYSNAGNGYTF. In DNA, the CDR3 is TGTGCCAGCAGTTACTCGAACGCCGGGAATGGCTACACCTTC.

The chain combines TRBV10-1 with TRBJ1-1; 8 bases agree with TRBD1. Germline lookup yields CDR1 WNHNN and CDR2 SYGVQD (reference sequence). The ends lost 5 bases at V and 7 bases at J; junction bases unmatched: 6. This CDR3 contains 13 residues. CDR3 region: CASSLDRENEAFF. The CDR3 DNA follows: TGCGCCAGCAGTCTGGACAGGGAGAATGAAGCTTTCTTT.

The chain uses TRBV3-1 (or the pseudogene TRBV3-2) and TRBJ1-6; 8 positions match TRBD1. This CDR3 comprises 18 residues. Germline CDR1 LGHDT, CDR2 YNNKEL (reference sequence). J was trimmed by 2 bases and V by 6 bases; bases with no gene match: 12. CDR3 in DNA: TGTGCCAGCAGACCGGGACAGGCCGCGTGGGCCTATAATTCACCCCTCCACTTT. This codes for CASRPGQAAWAYNSPLHF.

The V and J genes are TRBV2 and TRBJ2-4; 9 bases are shared with TRBD1. This CDR3 is built from 14 residues. CDR1 is SNHLY, CDR2 FYNNEI, per germline. Trimming at V came to 4 bases and at J to 5 bases, leaving 3 bases not matched to a gene. CDR3: CASSADRGENIQYF. The CDR3 nucleotides read TGTGCCAGCAGTGCGGACAGGGGCGAAAACATTCAGTACTTC.

V is TRBV6-5 and J is TRBJ2-7; 9 bases align to TRBD1. Germline loops: CDR1 MNHEY, CDR2 SVGAGI. The V segment lost 6 bases and the J segment 1 base; nucleotides outside the gene matches: 4. This CDR3 contains 14 residues. The CDR3 spells CASRRGTGSYEQYF. In DNA, the CDR3 is TGTGCCAGCAGGAGGGGGACAGGGTCCTACGAGCAGTACTTC.

This rearrangement joins TRBV12-3 or TRBV12-4 to TRBJ2-1; 10 positions match TRBD2. The ends lost 3 bases at V and 10 bases at J; junction bases unmatched: 0. CDR3 length equals 12 residues. In nucleotides, the CDR3 is TGTGCCAGCAGTTTGGGACTAGCGGAGCAGTTCTTC. Amino acids: CASSLGLAEQFF.

V usage is TRBV5-1 and J usage is TRBJ1-1; D gene uncertain. The V gene lost 4 bases and the J gene lost 1 base, with 14 bases spanning the gap. The CDR3 has 15 residues. Germline V lookup: CDR1 SGHRS, CDR2 YFSETQ. The DNA for the CDR3 is TGCGCCAGCAGCCGGAGGGAGGGAGGGAACACTGAAGCTTTCTTT. This encodes CASSRREGGNTEAFF.

This clone is a singleton in its sample. This is likely an artifact of a read error, given a far larger clone one base away. The sample contains more than one DNA sequence encoding this CDR3. This chain uses TRBV5-1 with TRBJ2-1; 9 nucleotides match TRBD2. Germline V gives CDR1 SGHRS, CDR2 YFSETQ. The trim removed 4 bases at V and 4 bases at J, leaving 3 bases unmatched. This CDR3 region has 14 residues. The chain's CDR3 is CASSASGAYNEQFF. CDR3 in DNA: TGCGCCAGCAGCGCTAGCGGGGCTTACAATGAGCAGTTCTTC.

The chain is built from TRBV7-3 and TRBJ1-2, with D possibly TRBD1 on 5 matching bases. The V gene's germline CDR1 is SGHTA and CDR2 FQGTGA. Trimming took 1 base from V and 8 from J, leaving 11 bases between them. This CDR3 comprises 13 residues. CDR3 residues: CASSLMGGIGYTF. CDR3 nucleotides: TGTGCCAGCAGCTTAATGGGGGGGATCGGCTACACCTTC.

The gene calls are TRBV19 and TRBJ1-2; a weak D match, TRBD1 (6 bases). V was pared by 5 bases and J by 5 bases, with 24 bases between. The V gene's germline CDR1 is LNHDA and CDR2 SQIVND (reference sequence). The CDR3 totals 17 residues. This CDR3 reads CASSDRPGQRTQYGYTF. The CDR3 DNA is TGTGCCAGTAGTGATCGGCCGGGACAACGCACCCAGTATGGCTACACCTTC. Combining the CDR3 with reference TRBV19 and TRBJ1-2 gives the whole variable domain DGGITQSPKYLFRKEGQNVTLSCEQNLNHDAMYWYRQDPGQGLRLIYYSQIVNDFQKGDIAEGYSVSREKKESFPLTVTSAQKNPTAFYLCASSDRPGQRTQYGYTFGSGTRLTVV.

This clone was detected once. This chain joins TRBV7-8 and TRBJ2-2; possible D gene TRBD2, 6 bases. The CDR3 contains 15 residues. Looked up from germline, CDR1 is SGHVS and CDR2 is FQNEAQ. Trimming stripped 5 bases from V and 4 bases from J, with 14 bases between. CDR3 region: CASSLVGLGTGELFF. The CDR3, as DNA: TGTGCCAGCAGCCTAGTGGGACTGGGCACCGGGGAGCTGTTTTTT.

This sequence joins TRBV6-1 and TRBJ1-4; tentatively, D is TRBD1 (6 bases). V dropped 1 base and J dropped 5 bases, with 11 bases sitting between them. This CDR3 comprises 15 residues. CDR1 and CDR2 (germline): MNHNS, SASEGT. DNA for the CDR3: TGTGCCAGCAGTGAAGTGACAGGCTCCAATGAAAAACTGTTTTTT. This gives the protein CASSEVTGSNEKLFF.

J is TRBJ1-5 and V is TRBV6-5; a weak D match, TRBD1 (6 bases). The CDR3 has 14 amino acids. CDR1 is MNHEY and CDR2 is SVGAGI in the germline V gene. V lost 6 bases and J lost 4, with 13 bases in between. CDR3 bases: TGTGCCAGCAGCCTGGGGACAAATAATCAGCCCCAGCATTTT. The encoded protein is CASSLGTNNQPQHF.

The J gene is TRBJ1-4, the V gene TRBV5-1; possible D gene TRBD1, 5 bases. Germline lookup yields CDR1 SGHRS and CDR2 YFSETQ. V was pared by 2 bases and J by 8 bases, with 16 bases between. This CDR3 is 15 amino acids long. This chain's CDR3 is CASSLTRRVEEKLFF. The CDR3 nucleotides are TGCGCCAGCAGCTTAACCCGCAGGGTAGAGGAAAAACTGTTTTTT.

The chain joins TRBV3-1 (or the pseudogene TRBV3-2) to TRBJ1-1; D is perhaps TRBD1 (5 bases). Germline lookup yields CDR1 LGHDT and CDR2 YNNKEL (reference sequence). Trimming removed 4 bases at V and 5 bases at J, with 14 bases between. This CDR3 has 14 amino acids. In DNA form, the CDR3 reads TGTGCCAGCAGCCTTCCGGGACTGGGGACTGAAGCTTTCTTT. It specifies CASSLPGLGTEAFF.

The chain carries TRBV19 and TRBJ2-2, with TRBD1 matching over 7 bases. The germline V gene encodes CDR1 LNHDA and CDR2 SQIVND (reference sequence). The J segment lost 1 base and the V segment lost 2 bases, leaving 1 base of the junction unmatched. The CDR3 extends over 15 amino acids. CDR3 bases: TGTGCCAGTAGTATACGGGACAGGAACACCGGGGAGCTGTTTTTT. Protein: CASSIRDRNTGELFF.

The chain uses TRBV7-9 and TRBJ1-3, with D maybe TRBD1 (5 bases). Between the trimmed V and J ends, which lost 6 bases and 0 bases, there was a span of 12 bases. Germline loops: CDR1 SEHNR, CDR2 FQNEAQ (reference sequence). This CDR3 is built from 15 residues. CDR3 bases: TGTGCCAGCAGAACAGGCCCCAGCTCTGGAAACACCATATATTTT. This codes for CASRTGPSSGNTIYF.

This rearrangement joins TRBV7-9 to TRBJ2-7, with 7 bases fitting TRBD1. The CDR3 is 15 residues long. With V trimmed by 5 bases and J by 0 bases, 7 bases remained unmatched. Germline CDR1 and CDR2: SEHNR and FQNEAQ (reference sequence). CDR3 sequence (DNA): TGTGCCAGCAGCAGAGAGGGACAGCCCTCCTACGAGCAGTACTTC. The encoded protein is CASSREGQPSYEQYF.

The J gene is TRBJ2-7, the V gene TRBV6-6; D is unclear. The CDR3 covers 11 residues. V was trimmed by 6 bases and J by 2 bases, leaving 5 bases between them. The germline gives CDR1 MNHNY, CDR2 SVGAGI (reference sequence). CDR3: CASSQTYEQYF. CDR3 DNA sequence: TGTGCCAGCAGCCAAACCTACGAGCAGTACTTC.

For the CDR3, the DNA is TGCGCCAGCAGTGAAGCCACAGATACGCAGTATTTT. This codes for CASSEATDTQYF. V is TRBV10-1 and J is TRBJ2-3; D gene ambiguous. V lost 3 bases and J 2 bases, leaving 3 bases between the germline ends. This CDR3 contains 12 residues. Germline V lookup: CDR1 WNHNN, CDR2 SYGVQD (reference sequence).

The gene calls are TRBV30 and TRBJ2-2; tentatively, D is TRBD1 (5 bases). The CDR3 runs 13 residues. V lost 3 bases and J 8 bases, leaving 13 bases between the germline ends. The germline gives CDR1 GTSNPN, CDR2 SVGIG (reference sequence). The CDR3 loop reads CAWSDQGAGELFF. CDR3 DNA: TGTGCCTGGAGCGACCAAGGGGCAGGGGAGCTGTTTTTT.

The chain links TRBV14 to TRBJ2-3, with 9 positions matching TRBD2. With V trimmed by 4 bases and J by 4 bases, 9 bases remained unmatched. CDR1 SGHDN and CDR2 FVKESK come from the germline V gene. CDR3 length equals 16 residues. This CDR3 is CASSLAGGPEADTQYF. The DNA for the CDR3 is TGTGCCAGCAGCCTTGCGGGGGGGCCCGAGGCAGATACGCAGTATTTT.

The chain links TRBV25-1 to TRBJ1-3; 8 bases map to TRBD1. CDR3 size: 14 residues. Germline V gene data show CDR1 as MGHDK and CDR2 as SYGVNS. V shed 6 bases, J shed 0 bases, and the junction held 1 base outside the gene matches. The chain's CDR3 is CASRDRGSGNTIYF. DNA for the CDR3: TGTGCCAGCAGAGACAGGGGCTCTGGAAACACCATATATTTT.

The sample holds one count of this clone. The rearrangement joins TRBV10-3 to TRBJ1-1; D is possibly TRBD1 (5 bases). Trimming pared 0 bases from V and 5 bases from J, leaving 13 bases between. Germline values: CDR1 ENHRY, CDR2 SYGVKD. The CDR3 sequence is 15 residues long. The DNA for the CDR3 is TGTGCCATCAGTGAGTCTGGCAGGGTGAGTACTGAAGCTTTCTTT. Translation: CAISESGRVSTEAFF.

The chain uses TRBV10-3 and TRBJ1-5; 7 positions agree with TRBD1. V shed 7 bases and J 8 bases; nucleotides not matched to a gene: 11. This CDR3 is 14 amino acids long. Germline assignment: CDR1 ENHRY and CDR2 SYGVKD. The chain's CDR3 is CAINQLGGGEPQHF. The CDR3 nucleotides are TGTGCCATCAACCAGTTAGGGGGCGGTGAGCCCCAGCATTTT.

The chain carries TRBV30 and TRBJ1-6; no firm D call. V dropped 2 bases and J dropped 4 bases, with 9 bases sitting between them. The CDR3 runs to 14 residues. Germline lookup yields CDR1 GTSNPN and CDR2 SVGIG (reference sequence). CDR3 region: CAWSWQAYNSPLHF. The CDR3 coding sequence is TGTGCCTGGAGTTGGCAGGCGTATAATTCACCCCTCCACTTT. The full variable domain, completed using reference TRBV30 and TRBJ1-6, is SQTIHQWPATLVQPVGSPLSLECTVEGTSNPNLYWYRQAAGRGLQLLFYSVGIGQISSEVPQNLSASRPQDRQFILSSKKLLLSDSGFYLCAWSWQAYNSPLHFGNGTRLTVT.

The rearrangement joins TRBV19 to TRBJ2-1; 9 positions agree with TRBD1. Germline loops: CDR1 LNHDA, CDR2 SQIVND (reference sequence). The CDR3 length is 15 residues. The J segment lost 6 bases and the V segment lost 3 bases, leaving 6 bases of the junction unmatched. The CDR3 loop reads CASSIPGQGFNEQFF. The CDR3 DNA is TGTGCCAGTAGTATTCCGGGACAGGGATTCAATGAGCAGTTCTTC.

The rearrangement joins TRBV5-1 to TRBJ2-2; 10 bases fit TRBD1. CDR1 is SGHRS and CDR2 is YFSETQ in the germline V gene. With V trimmed by 0 bases and J by 8 bases, 7 bases remained unmatched. The CDR3 is made up of 16 amino acids. Here the CDR3 reads CASSLDGQGGIGELFF. CDR3 coding DNA: TGCGCCAGCAGCTTGGACGGACAGGGGGGAATAGGGGAGCTGTTTTTT.

V gene TRBV7-9 combines with J gene TRBJ1-2; D is ambiguous. The CDR3 has 15 residues. From germline, CDR1 is SEHNR and CDR2 FQNEAQ (reference sequence). Trimming removed 3 bases from V and 3 bases from J, with 14 bases in between. The CDR3 DNA sequence: TGTGCCAGCAGCTTCCGGGCCCCGGAGGACTATGGCTACACCTTC. Translated: CASSFRAPEDYGYTF.

V and J are TRBV28 and TRBJ1-5; 10 nucleotides align to TRBD1. Germline V gives CDR1 MDHEN, CDR2 SYDVKM. The length of the CDR3 is 18 residues. Germline trimming cut 6 bases from V and 0 bases from J; bases unmatched to any gene: 11. The DNA of the CDR3 is TGTGCCAGCAGCCCTAACGGACAGGGGGGGTATAGCAATCAGCCCCAGCATTTT. It yields the protein CASSPNGQGGYSNQPQHF.